This TCR beta chain originates from a study of PD-1 blockade in mismatch repair-deficient tumors. TCRdb's table, derived via immunoSEQ multiplex PCR, lists solely in-frame clones and lacks some. The data show roughly 120,000 clones, about nine tenths seen once. Notes on this clone: No antigen is known for it.

The study, taken as a whole, reports: Tumor-resident clones, often absent from pretreatment blood, expanded after pembrolizumab and then contracted.

Every patient had mismatch repair deficiency by PCR or immunohistochemistry. The TCR sequence derives from an adult with mismatch repair-deficient cancer. Sequencing used peripheral blood, obtained 70 to 72 weeks after starting pembrolizumab.

CDR3 loop: CASSFTISYEQYF. The CDR3 DNA follows: TGTGCCAGCAGTTTCACGATCTCCTACGAGCAGTACTTC. The chain joins TRBV27 to TRBJ2-7; D is ambiguous. V lost 3 bases to trimming and J lost 0 bases, with 6 bases between them. The CDR3 runs 13 residues. Germline loops: CDR1 MNHEY, CDR2 SMNVEV (reference sequence).